The 8 T cell receptor beta chains reported below all come from one sample, sequenced in a study of T cell changes during pregnancy in multiple sclerosis. Sequenced by immunoSEQ multiplex PCR; TCRdb stores in-frame clones only, minus some. The sample records tens of thousands of clones, about 91% being singletons. The sequencing here drew on CD4+ T cells from peripheral blood mononuclear cells, taken in the second trimester of pregnancy. Receptors were obtained from a female donor with multiple sclerosis, enrolled in a pregnancy study.

The chain carries TRBV27 and TRBJ2-7, with 7 bases matching TRBD1. This CDR3 is built from 16 residues. V lost 3 bases and J lost 0; bases outside the gene matches: 8. Germline V gives CDR1 MNHEY, CDR2 SMNVEV (reference sequence). CDR3: CASSLSGTAFSYEQYF. The CDR3, as DNA: TGTGCCAGCAGTTTGTCCGGGACAGCTTTCTCCTACGAGCAGTACTTC.

This clone was recorded a few times. The rearrangement links TRBV14 to TRBJ2-7, with 8 bases fitting TRBD1. V lost 4 bases and J lost 6; bases outside the gene matches: 8. Germline values: CDR1 SGHDN, CDR2 FVKESK. CDR3 size: 14 residues. CDR3 residues: CASSPFQGAVEQYF. The CDR3 DNA reads as TGTGCCAGCAGCCCTTTTCAGGGGGCGGTCGAGCAGTACTTC.

V usage is TRBV6-6 and J usage is TRBJ2-2; D is possibly TRBD1 (6 bases). The CDR3 is 15 amino acids. Germline V gene data show CDR1 as MNHNY and CDR2 as SVGAGI (reference sequence). V was shortened by 5 bases and J by 1 base, with 11 bases between the two germline ends. The CDR3 protein is CASSPGQLNTGELFF. Written as DNA, the CDR3 is TGTGCCAGCAGTCCCGGACAGCTGAACACCGGGGAGCTGTTTTTT.

The chain has TRBV5-1 and TRBJ2-7; D possibly corresponds to TRBD1 (5 bases). Between the trimmed V and J ends, which lost 0 bases and 3 bases, there was a span of 13 bases. This CDR3 region has 15 residues. CDR1 SGHRS and CDR2 YFSETQ come from the germline V gene. This CDR3 is CASSLDAGIGYEQYF. The CDR3 region has the DNA TGCGCCAGCAGCTTGGATGCAGGGATAGGCTACGAGCAGTACTTC.

The chain recombines TRBV6-1 with TRBJ1-5; no clear D gene. CDR1 MNHNS and CDR2 SASEGT come from the germline V gene. This CDR3 is 13 amino acids long. V lost 2 bases, J lost 5 bases, and 7 bases lay in between. The CDR3 is CASSERRDQPQHF. The CDR3 bases are TGTGCCAGCAGTGAAAGGCGGGATCAGCCCCAGCATTTT.

J is TRBJ1-2 and V is TRBV5-6, with D possibly being TRBD1 (5 bases). Per the germline V gene, CDR1 is SGHDT and CDR2 is YYEEEE. The length of the CDR3 is 16 residues. The germline V and J ends were trimmed by 4 bases and 3 bases, with 19 bases remaining between them. The chain's CDR3 is CASSLRASGTYYGYTF. The DNA for the CDR3 is TGTGCCAGCAGCCTGAGGGCCTCGGGGACTTACTATGGCTACACCTTC.

The chain links TRBV10-2 to TRBJ1-2; perhaps TRBD1 as D (5 bases). The CDR3 contains 14 residues. V dropped 0 bases and J dropped 4 bases, with 9 bases sitting between them. Germline CDR1 and CDR2: WSHSY and SAAADI. This chain's CDR3 is CASSESTGGYGYTF. CDR3 DNA: TGCGCCAGCAGTGAGTCAACCGGGGGCTATGGCTACACCTTC.

The chain couples TRBV5-1 to TRBJ1-2; tentatively, D is TRBD1 (6 bases). The V gene lost 4 bases and the J gene lost 0 bases, with 13 bases spanning the gap. Germline CDR1 reads SGHRS; CDR2 reads YFSETQ. CDR3 size: 15 residues. The CDR3 protein is CASSPRPGANYGYTF. The DNA of the CDR3 is TGCGCCAGCAGCCCTAGGCCAGGGGCTAACTATGGCTACACCTTC. The whole variable domain, remainder taken from reference TRBV5-1 and TRBJ1-2, is KAGVTQTPRYLIKTRGQQVTLSCSPISGHRSVSWYQQTPGQGLQFLFEYFSETQRNKGNFPGRFSGRQFSNSRSEMNVSTLELGDSALYLCASSPRPGANYGYTFGSGTRLTVV.